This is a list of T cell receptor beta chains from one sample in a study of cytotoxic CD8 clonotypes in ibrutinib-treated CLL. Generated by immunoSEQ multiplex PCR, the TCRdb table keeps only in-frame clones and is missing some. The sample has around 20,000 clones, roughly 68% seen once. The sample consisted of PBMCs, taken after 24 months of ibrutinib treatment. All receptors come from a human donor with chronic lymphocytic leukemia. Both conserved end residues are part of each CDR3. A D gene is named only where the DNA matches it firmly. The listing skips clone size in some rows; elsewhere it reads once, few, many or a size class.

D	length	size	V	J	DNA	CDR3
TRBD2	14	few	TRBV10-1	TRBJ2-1	TGCGCCAGCAGTGAGTCGGGGGGGAGCGATGAGCAGTTCTTC	CASSESGGSDEQFF
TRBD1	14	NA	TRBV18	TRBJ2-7	TGTGCCAGCTCAGGACAGGGGGGTACCTACGAGCAGTACTTC	CASSGQGGTYEQYF
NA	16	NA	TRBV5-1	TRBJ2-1	TGCGCCAGCAGTCTGACCGCGCTAGCAAGGGCCAATGAGCAGTTCTTC	CASSLTALARANEQFF
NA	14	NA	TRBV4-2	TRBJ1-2	TGTGCCAGCAGCCAAGCCCGGAGGGATTATGGCTACACCTTC	CASSQARRDYGYTF
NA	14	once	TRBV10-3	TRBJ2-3	TGTGCCATCAGGGACTCAACAGGGACAGATACGCAGTATTTT	CAIRDSTGTDTQYF
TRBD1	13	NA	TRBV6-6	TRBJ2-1	TGTGCCAGCAGTTACTCAGGGGGCGGTGAGCAGTTCTTC	CASSYSGGGEQFF
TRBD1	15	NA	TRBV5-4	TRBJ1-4	TGTGCCAGCAGCCCATCCAGGACAGGGCGGGAAAAACTGTTTTTT	CASSPSRTGREKLFF
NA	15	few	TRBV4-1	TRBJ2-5	TGCGCCAGCAGCCCTCGGGTGGCCCCGCAAGAGACCCAGTACTTC	CASSPRVAPQETQYF
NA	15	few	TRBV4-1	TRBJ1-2	TGCGCCAGCAGCCCAAGGACCCAAACAGCGGGTGGCTACACCTTC	CASSPRTQTAGGYTF
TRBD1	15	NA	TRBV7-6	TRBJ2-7	TGTGCCAGCAGCTTAGTCCCCGGGACAGAAAACGAGCAGTACTTC	CASSLVPGTENEQYF
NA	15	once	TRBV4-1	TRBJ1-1	TGCGCCAGCAGCCAAGTAGGGGGGGTGGGCACTGAAGCTTTCTTT	CASSQVGGVGTEAFF
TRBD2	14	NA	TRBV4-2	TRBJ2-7	TGTGCCAGCAGCTTCGAGCGGGGCTACTACGAGCAGTACTTC	CASSFERGYYEQYF
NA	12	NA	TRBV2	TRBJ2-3	TGTGCCGGAGGGATACGCACAGATACGCAGTATTTT	CAGGIRTDTQYF
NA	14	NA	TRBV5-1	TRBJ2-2	TGCGCCAGCAGCTTCGGGGCAAGGAACGGGGAGCTGTTTTTT	CASSFGARNGELFF
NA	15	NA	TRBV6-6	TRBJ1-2	TGTGCCAGCAGCGACCCAGGAAGGACTAACTATGGCTACACCTTC	CASSDPGRTNYGYTF
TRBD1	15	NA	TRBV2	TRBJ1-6	TGTGCCAGTACCAAGGGGGACAGGCCGAATTCACCCCTCCACTTT	CASTKGDRPNSPLHF
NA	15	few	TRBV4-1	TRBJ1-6	TGCGCCAGCAGCCAAGATCCTGGGGTCAATTCACCCCTCCACTTT	CASSQDPGVNSPLHF
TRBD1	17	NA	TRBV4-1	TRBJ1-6	TGCGCCAGCAGCCGCCGGGACAGCCCACTTGATAATTCACCCCTCCACTTT	CASSRRDSPLDNSPLHF
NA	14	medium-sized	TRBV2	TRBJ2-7	TGTGCCAGCAGTGAACGTGAGTCAACCTACGAGCAGTACTTC	CASSERESTYEQYF
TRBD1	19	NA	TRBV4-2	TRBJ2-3	TGTGCCAGCAGCCAAGATGGAGACAGGGGGAATGGGGGCACAGATACGCAGTATTTT	CASSQDGDRGNGGTDTQYF
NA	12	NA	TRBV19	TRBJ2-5	TGTGCCAGTAGTGGGTGGCAGGAGACCCAGTACTTC	CASSGWQETQYF
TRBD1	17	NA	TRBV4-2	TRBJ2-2	TGTGCCAGCAGCCAAGAATCAGGACAGGCGAACACCGGGGAGCTGTTTTTT	CASSQESGQANTGELFF
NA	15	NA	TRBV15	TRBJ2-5	TGTGCCACCAGCAGAGATCCCCAGGCACAAGAGACCCAGTACTTC	CATSRDPQAQETQYF
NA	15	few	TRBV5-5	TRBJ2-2	TGTGCCAGCAGCTTTCTACCCGAGAACACCGGGGAGCTGTTTTTT	CASSFLPENTGELFF
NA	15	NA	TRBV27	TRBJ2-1	TGTGCCAGCAGTTACGACCCGAGCTCCTACAATGAGCAGTTCTTC	CASSYDPSSYNEQFF
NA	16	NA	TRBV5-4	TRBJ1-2	TGTGCCAGCAGCTTGGAGACAGTAGCGGCTGTCTATGGCTACACCTTC	CASSLETVAAVYGYTF
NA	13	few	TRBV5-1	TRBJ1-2	TGCGCCAGCAGCTTGGCCGGTGGGGATGGCTACACCTTC	CASSLAGGDGYTF
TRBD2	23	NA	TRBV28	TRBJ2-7	TGTGCCAGCAGTTTAGATCGATTTGAACTAGGACTAGCGGGGTTTCGAGAACGAGACGAGCAGTACTTC	CASSLDRFELGLAGFRERDEQYF
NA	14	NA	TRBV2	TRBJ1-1	TGTGCCAGCACCCTCGACAGGATCCATATCGAGGCTTTCTTT	CASTLDRIHIEAFF
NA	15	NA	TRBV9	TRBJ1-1	TGTGCCAGCAGCGTAGCGGAGGGGATGAACACTGAAGCTTTCTTT	CASSVAEGMNTEAFF
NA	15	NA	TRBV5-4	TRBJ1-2	TGTGCCAGCAGCTTGGACAGGTGGGCTAACTATGGCTACACCTTC	CASSLDRWANYGYTF
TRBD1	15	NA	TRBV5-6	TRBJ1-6	TGTGCCAGCAGCTTCAACAGGGGCATTAATTCACCCCTCCACTTT	CASSFNRGINSPLHF
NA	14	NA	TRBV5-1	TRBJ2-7	TGCGCCAGCAGCTTAGGGCAGGTCAGGGACGAGCAGTACTTC	CASSLGQVRDEQYF
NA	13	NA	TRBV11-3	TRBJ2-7	TGTGCCAGCAGCTTCCAGAGCTCCTACGAGCAGTACTTC	CASSFQSSYEQYF
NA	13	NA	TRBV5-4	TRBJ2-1	TGTGCCAGCAGCTTCCGGGGGCACAATGAGCAGTTCTTC	CASSFRGHNEQFF
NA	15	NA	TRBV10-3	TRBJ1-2	TGTGCCATCAGTGAGGGGGCAAATCCAAACTATGGCTACACCTTC	CAISEGANPNYGYTF
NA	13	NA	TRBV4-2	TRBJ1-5	TGTGCCAGCAGCACGGGGGTAAATCAGCCCCAGCATTTT	CASSTGVNQPQHF
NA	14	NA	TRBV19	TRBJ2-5	TGTGCCAGTAGTCCCGGACTGGGGCGGGAGACCCAGTACTTC	CASSPGLGRETQYF
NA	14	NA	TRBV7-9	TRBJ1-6	TGTGCCAGCAGCTTAGGGGCAGGGAATTCACCCCTCCACTTT	CASSLGAGNSPLHF
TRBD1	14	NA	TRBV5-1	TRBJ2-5	TGCGCCAGCAGCTTGGACAGGGGGGAAGAGACCCAGTACTTC	CASSLDRGEETQYF
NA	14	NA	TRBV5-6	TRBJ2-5	TGTGCCAGCAGCTCCCGAAAGATCCTAGAGACCCAGTACTTC	CASSSRKILETQYF